Presented here are 21 T cell receptor beta chains from one specimen sequenced in a study of vaccination effects on CD4 cells after COVID-19. The culture ran for around nine days, and then CD4+ T cells were isolated. These receptors' targets are unknown. Data came from immunoSEQ multiplex PCR; TCRdb stores just in-frame clones and leaves some out. This sample has approximately 30,000 clones, with 55% to 65% found just once. The sequencing here drew on CD4+ T cells from PBMCs cultured without peptide, taken before COVID-19 vaccination. Receptor source: a human donor who received a COVID-19 vaccine.

The rearrangement links TRBV4-1 to TRBJ2-7; no firm D call. CDR3 length: 17 residues. The germline V gene encodes CDR1 MGHRA and CDR2 YSYEKL. With 4 bases removed from V and 2 bases from J, the gap between germline ends came to 21 bases. The CDR3 protein is CASSLNRRTDATYEQYF. CDR3 sequence (DNA): TGCGCCAGCAGCCTAAACCGTCGGACGGATGCTACCTACGAGCAGTACTTC.

This clone came up a few times. The J gene is TRBJ1-1, the V gene TRBV25-1, with D maybe TRBD1 (6 bases). V dropped 3 bases and J dropped 3 bases, with 14 bases sitting between them. The CDR3 contains 15 residues. The germline CDR1 and CDR2 sequences are MGHDK and SYGVNS. The CDR3 loop reads CASSDPGEGDTEAFF. As DNA, the CDR3 is TGTGCCAGCAGTGACCCCGGGGAGGGGGACACTGAAGCTTTCTTT. Based on the CDR3 plus reference TRBV25-1 and TRBJ1-1, the full variable domain is EADIYQTPRYLVIGTGKKITLECSQTMGHDKMYWYQQDPGMELHLIHYSYGVNSTEKGDLSSESTVSRIRTEHFPLTLESARPSHTSQYLCASSDPGEGDTEAFFGQGTRLTVV.

V and J are TRBV2 and TRBJ1-5, with 7 positions matching TRBD1. CDR3 length: 12 amino acids. CDR1 is SNHLY, CDR2 FYNNEI, per germline. Trimming took 8 bases from V and 6 from J; bases not matched to a gene: 4. The CDR3 DNA reads as TGTGCCAGCCATACAGGGGCTCAGCCCCAGCATTTT. This sequence encodes CASHTGAQPQHF.

There are a few counts of this clone. The V and J genes are TRBV2 and TRBJ1-1; D uncertain. Trimming pared 3 bases from V and 6 bases from J, leaving 17 bases between. Germline CDR1 is SNHLY and CDR2 is FYNNEI. The CDR3 has 15 amino acids. CDR3 loop: CASSEFSSRSAEAFF. CDR3 DNA: TGTGCCAGCAGTGAGTTTAGCTCGAGGAGCGCTGAAGCTTTCTTT. The full variable domain, completed using reference TRBV2 and TRBJ1-1, is EPEVTQTPSHQVTQMGQEVILRCVPISNHLYFYWYRQILGQKVEFLVSFYNNEISEKSEIFDDQFSVERPDGSNFTLKIRSTKLEDSAMYFCASSEFSSRSAEAFFGQGTRLTVV.

The gene calls are TRBV6-5 and TRBJ1-1; perhaps TRBD1 as D (5 bases). V was cut by 0 bases and J by 0 bases, with 11 bases left in between. The germline V gene encodes CDR1 MNHEY and CDR2 SVGAGI. The length of the CDR3 is 16 residues. The CDR3 protein is CASSYSAGLVNTEAFF. In DNA form, the CDR3 reads TGTGCCAGCAGTTACTCTGCAGGGTTGGTGAACACTGAAGCTTTCTTT.

The chain carries TRBV24-1 and TRBJ2-3; TRBD2 aligns across 13 bases. The CDR3 has 18 residues. V gave up 4 bases and J gave up 10 bases; unmatched junction bases: 16. The germline V gene encodes CDR1 KGHDR and CDR2 SFDVKD. This CDR3 is CATSDPPGGLAGTRSQYF. Here the CDR3 DNA reads TGTGCCACCAGTGACCCTCCCGGGGGACTAGCGGGGACGAGGTCGCAGTATTTT.

This clone occurred a few times. V usage is TRBV3-1 (or the pseudogene TRBV3-2) and J usage is TRBJ1-2; 7 nucleotides match TRBD1. Germline CDR1 LGHDT, CDR2 YNNKEL (reference sequence). There are 13 residues in the CDR3. Trimming at V came to 5 bases and at J to 4 bases, leaving 4 bases not matched to a gene. The CDR3, as DNA: TGTGCCAGCAGCGGGACAGAAGCCTATGGCTACACCTTC. It yields the protein CASSGTEAYGYTF.

The rearrangement joins TRBV19 to TRBJ1-1; no definite D call. Germline V gene data show CDR1 as LNHDA and CDR2 as SQIVND (reference sequence). The CDR3 runs to 13 residues. Trimming removed 6 bases at V and 0 bases at J, with 8 bases between. For the CDR3, the DNA is TGTGCCAGTAGGACGTTCCTGAACACTGAAGCTTTCTTT. This encodes CASRTFLNTEAFF. Based on the CDR3 plus reference TRBV19 and TRBJ1-1, the full variable domain is DGGITQSPKYLFRKEGQNVTLSCEQNLNHDAMYWYRQDPGQGLRLIYYSQIVNDFQKGDIAEGYSVSREKKESFPLTVTSAQKNPTAFYLCASRTFLNTEAFFGQGTRLTVV.

This rearrangement joins TRBV4-1 to TRBJ2-1; the D gene is possibly TRBD1 (5 bases). Germline V gene data show CDR1 as MGHRA and CDR2 as YSYEKL. The V end was cut by 1 base, the J end by 4 bases, with 11 bases between. The CDR3 is made up of 15 amino acids. In DNA, the CDR3 is TGCGCCAGCAGCCAAGTCTGGACACCTTACAATGAGCAGTTCTTC. Its protein product is CASSQVWTPYNEQFF.

This clone is a singleton in its sample. The chain recombines TRBV11-2 with TRBJ2-1; D may be TRBD1 or TRBD2 (5 bases each). Germline V CDR1 and CDR2: SGHAT, FQNNGV. The CDR3 loop spans 16 amino acids. Trimming shortened V by 1 base and J by 4 bases, and 14 bases separated the two germline ends. The chain's CDR3 is CASSLVVGVSYNEQFF. CDR3 sequence (DNA): TGTGCCAGCAGCTTAGTGGTGGGGGTATCTTACAATGAGCAGTTCTTC.

The chain couples TRBV19 to TRBJ2-7; 9 bases are shared with TRBD1. The CDR3 sequence is 17 residues long. Trimming removed 4 bases from V and 2 bases from J; junction bases left unmatched: 12. Germline loops: CDR1 LNHDA, CDR2 SQIVND (reference sequence). CDR3 coding DNA: TGTGCCAGTAGTAGCCGGACAGGGGATTTTTACGCCTACGAGCAGTACTTC. Protein sequence: CASSSRTGDFYAYEQYF.

In nucleotides, the CDR3 is TGCGCCAGCAGCGAGTTCGGGTCGGGAAACACCATATATTTT. Translated: CASSEFGSGNTIYF. The V call is TRBV5-1, the J call TRBJ1-3; D is unresolved. The germline V and J ends were trimmed by 4 bases and 4 bases, with 12 bases remaining between them. CDR3 size: 14 residues. CDR1 and CDR2 from the germline V gene are SGHRS and YFSETQ.

This chain uses TRBV5-1 with TRBJ2-1; the match to TRBD1 covers 9 bases. Germline-derived CDR1 and CDR2 are SGHRS and YFSETQ. The CDR3 is made up of 16 amino acids. After removal of 0 bases from V and 2 bases from J, the junction contained 3 bases not matched to a gene. CDR3 loop: CASSLEGQGPYNEQFF. The CDR3 nucleotides are TGCGCCAGCAGCTTGGAGGGACAGGGTCCCTACAATGAGCAGTTCTTC.

This rearrangement joins TRBV5-1 to TRBJ2-1; TRBD2 matches 7 bases. The V gene end was trimmed by 3 bases and the J gene end by 6 bases; junction bases not matched to a gene: 9. The CDR3 is 15 amino acids. Germline loops: CDR1 SGHRS, CDR2 YFSETQ. This chain's CDR3 is CASSSSSGQPNEQFF. The DNA for the CDR3 is TGCGCCAGCAGCTCTTCTAGCGGCCAGCCCAATGAGCAGTTCTTC.

This clone turned up a few times. The V gene is TRBV12-3 or TRBV12-4, the J gene TRBJ1-5; no firm D call. The CDR3 covers 13 residues. V lost 3 bases and J 2 bases, leaving 5 bases between the germline ends. The CDR3 region is CASSFPGNQPQHF. Here the CDR3 DNA reads TGTGCCAGCAGTTTTCCGGGCAATCAGCCCCAGCATTTT.

This clone was detected only once. The chain couples TRBV5-1 to TRBJ2-7; D is perhaps TRBD2 (5 bases). V was trimmed by 1 base and J by 1 base, leaving 9 bases between them. The CDR3 consists of 14 residues. Germline CDR1 and CDR2: SGHRS and YFSETQ. Here the CDR3 reads CASSLSGESYEQYF. The DNA of the CDR3 is TGCGCCAGCAGCTTGTCCGGGGAGTCCTACGAGCAGTACTTC.

In its sample, this clone was seen a few times. This chain links TRBV5-5 with TRBJ1-3; maybe TRBD1 (5 bases). The CDR3 runs to 15 residues. Between the trimmed V and J ends, which lost 0 bases and 2 bases, there was a span of 9 bases. Germline V gives CDR1 SGHKS, CDR2 YYEKEE (reference sequence). CDR3 sequence: CASSLEVRAGNTIYF. The CDR3 DNA reads as TGTGCCAGCAGCTTGGAGGTCAGGGCTGGAAACACCATATATTTT. Variable domain in full (rest from reference TRBV5-5 and TRBJ1-3): DAGVTQSPTHLIKTRGQQVTLRCSPISGHKSVSWYQQVLGQGPQFIFQYYEKEERGRGNFPDRFSARQFPNYSSELNVNALLLGDSALYLCASSLEVRAGNTIYFGEGSWLTVV.

The genes are TRBV6-5 and TRBJ2-7; D remains unclear. CDR1 and CDR2 (germline): MNHEY, SVGAGI. The CDR3 covers 14 residues. V was pared by 0 bases and J by 0 bases, with 6 bases between. The CDR3 DNA sequence: TGTGCCAGCAGTTACTCGTCCAGCTCCTACGAGCAGTACTTC. Translation gives CASSYSSSSYEQYF.

The CDR3 reads CRRRSNQPQHF. Written as DNA, the CDR3 is TGCAGGCGACGGTCCAATCAGCCCCAGCATTTT. This chain joins TRBV20-1 and TRBJ1-5, with unresolved D. The CDR3 runs to 11 residues. Germline V gene sequence: CDR1 DFQATT, CDR2 SNEGSKA (reference sequence).

The chain carries TRBV12-5 and TRBJ2-1; perhaps TRBD1 as D (6 bases). Trimming removed 3 bases at V and 0 bases at J, with 12 bases between. The CDR3 is 16 amino acids. Germline V gene sequence: CDR1 LGHNT, CDR2 FRNRAP. The CDR3 nucleotides read TGTGCTAGTGGTTTAACGGGACATCGCTCCTACAATGAGCAGTTCTTC. Its translation is CASGLTGHRSYNEQFF.

V is TRBV5-1 and J is TRBJ2-3; 7 bases match TRBD2. The V segment lost 0 bases and the J segment 4 bases; nucleotides outside the gene matches: 2. Germline V gives CDR1 SGHRS, CDR2 YFSETQ. The CDR3 loop spans 14 amino acids. The CDR3 DNA sequence: TGCGCCAGCAGCTTGGGCGGGAGTCCAGATACGCAGTATTTT. Residues: CASSLGGSPDTQYF.